Presented here are 20 T cell receptor beta chains from one specimen sequenced in a study of Tregs in tolerant kidney transplant recipients. Generated by immunoSEQ multiplex PCR, the TCRdb table keeps only in-frame clones and is missing some. Recorded here are approximately 35,000 clones; the top ten clones represent roughly 7.1%. This specimen was CD8+ T cells from blood, taken before the transplant. The receptors were sampled from a human donor who received a combined kidney and bone marrow transplant.

As regards this clone: The sequence runs out 3 residues before the end of the CDR3; the remainder is reconstructed from the germline J gene. The rearrangement links TRBV19 to TRBJ1-1, with D tentatively TRBD1 (6 bases). CDR1 is LNHDA, CDR2 SQIVND, per germline (reference sequence). V was cut by 5 bases and J by 2 bases, with 15 bases left in between. This CDR3 has 15 residues. CDR3 DNA (partial): TGTGCCAGTAGTCCCTTCGGACAGATAAACACTGAA. Translated: CASSPFGQINTE. The full-length CDR3 reads as CASSPFGQINTEAFF.

Worth noting for this clone: The CDR3 is cut off 3 residues early in the read; its end comes from the germline J gene. The chain uses TRBV7-9 and TRBJ1-1; the match to TRBD1 covers 9 bases. V shed 2 bases, J shed 4 bases, and the junction held 5 bases outside the gene matches. Looked up from germline, CDR1 is SEHNR and CDR2 is FQNEAQ (reference sequence). The CDR3 spans 15 residues. CDR3 DNA (partial): TGTGCCAGCAGCTTAACAGGGGGCGCCGCCACTGAA. Encoded protein: CASSLTGGAATE. In full, the CDR3 is CASSLTGGAATEAFF.

Comments on this clone: The CDR3 is cut off 3 residues early in the read; its end comes from the germline J gene. The chain couples TRBV30 to TRBJ2-1; TRBD2 might be the D (6 bases). In germline, CDR1 is GTSNPN, CDR2 SVGIG (reference sequence). Trimming removed 1 base from V and 6 bases from J, with 16 bases in between. The CDR3 length is 15 residues. The DNA read from the CDR3 is TGTGCCTGGAGTGACGGAGGGCCCCCTGGCAATGAG. This gives the protein CAWSDGGPPGNE. The full CDR3 reads CAWSDGGPPGNEQFF.

In the case of this clone: The read halts 3 residues ahead of the CDR3 end, with the missing end drawn from the germline J gene. The chain joins TRBV5-6 to TRBJ2-7; D is ambiguous. Germline CDR1 SGHDT, CDR2 YYEEEE. Deletions cut 4 bases from V and 0 bases from J, with 11 bases between. CDR3 size: 14 residues. The CDR3 spells CASSHPLVSYEQYF. The CDR3 DNA, read in part, is TGTGCCAGCAGCCACCCATTAGTCTCCTACGAG. Together with reference TRBV5-6 and TRBJ2-7, the CDR3 gives the full variable domain: DAGVTQSPTHLIKTRGQQVTLRCSPKSGHDTVSWYQQALGQGPQFIFQYYEEEERQRGNFPDRFSGHQFPNYSSELNVNALLLGDSALYLCASSHPLVSYEQYFGPGTRLTVT.

As regards this clone: Sequencing ends 3 residues short of the CDR3 end; the germline J gene provides the rest. This chain joins TRBV7-9 and TRBJ2-7, with 8 nucleotides matching TRBD1. The germline V gene has CDR1 SEHNR and CDR2 FQNEAQ (reference sequence). The CDR3 has 15 residues. V lost 5 bases and J lost 2; bases outside the gene matches: 8. The CDR3 is CASSPPTGAPYEQYF. The sequenced CDR3 bases are TGTGCCAGCAGCCCGCCGACAGGGGCCCCCTACGAG. The complete variable domain, with remaining parts taken from reference TRBV7-9 and TRBJ2-7, reads DTGVSQNPRHKITKRGQNVTFRCDPISEHNRLYWYRQTLGQGPEFLTYFQNEAQLEKSRLLSDRFSAERPKGSFSTLEIQRTEQGDSAMYLCASSPPTGAPYEQYFGPGTRLTVT.

In the case of this clone: The CDR3 end falls 3 residues outside the read, so it is completed with the germline J gene. J is TRBJ2-6 and V is TRBV7-6; 7 nucleotides agree with TRBD1. CDR3 length: 16 residues. In germline, CDR1 is SGHVS, CDR2 FNYEAQ. The trim removed 1 base at V and 2 bases at J, leaving 2 bases unmatched. The covered CDR3 bases are TGTGCCAGCAGCTTAGGGCAGGGGGCTGGGGCCAACGTC. It specifies CASSLGQGAGANV. The CDR3 in full is CASSLGQGAGANVLTF. Based on the CDR3 plus reference TRBV7-6 and TRBJ2-6, the full variable domain is GAGVSQSPRYKVTKRGQDVALRCDPISGHVSLYWYRQALGQGPEFLTYFNYEAQQDKSGLPNDRFSAERPEGSISTLTIQRTEQRDSAMYRCASSLGQGAGANVLTFGAGSRLTVL.

Notes on this clone: The read ends 3 residues early relative to the CDR3; the germline J gene fills the gap. The chain uses TRBV19 and TRBJ2-5; 11 bases are a match to TRBD2. The CDR3 has 15 amino acids. Trimming cost V 5 bases and J 4 bases; bases outside gene matches: 6. CDR1 and CDR2 from the germline V gene are LNHDA and SQIVND (reference sequence). This chain's CDR3 is CASSPGGTSGETQYF. CDR3 DNA (partial): TGTGCCAGTAGTCCGGGGGGGACTAGCGGAGAGACC.

As for this clone: The sequenced fragment ends 3 residues before the CDR3 boundary, so the rest is inferred from the germline J gene. The gene calls are TRBV7-8 and TRBJ2-7; tentatively, D is TRBD1 (7 bases). Germline V lookup: CDR1 SGHVS, CDR2 FQNEAQ. The CDR3 has 15 amino acids. V was shortened by 5 bases and J by 2 bases, with 16 bases between the two germline ends. The CDR3 reads CASSPQTGRPYEQYF. The CDR3 bases that were read are TGTGCCAGCAGCCCTCAGACAGGGAGGCCCTACGAG.

The part of the CDR3 DNA that was read is TGTGCCAGCAGGGAATCGACAGCCTGGCCTGCAGATACG. Translated: CASRESTAWPADT. The complete CDR3 protein is CASRESTAWPADTQYF. The chain carries TRBV6-1 and TRBJ2-3, with D perhaps matching TRBD1 (5 bases). From the germline J gene comes the end of the CDR3, since the read stops 3 residues before it. Trimming stripped 6 bases from V and 4 bases from J, with 20 bases between. The length of the CDR3 is 16 residues. CDR1 is MNHNS, CDR2 SASEGT, per germline.

Concerning this clone: Sequencing ends 3 residues short of the CDR3 end; the germline J gene provides the rest. The chain recombines TRBV18 with TRBJ1-1; 7 nucleotides match TRBD1. V lost 0 bases, J lost 2 bases, and 6 bases stayed unmatched. The CDR3 runs to 16 residues. Germline CDR1 and CDR2: KGHSH and LQKENI. CDR3 DNA (partial): TGTGCCAGCTCACCACCGTCAGGGGGGATTAACACTGAA. This gives the protein CASSPPSGGINTE. The full CDR3 sequence reads CASSPPSGGINTEAFF.

As to this clone: The sequence runs out 3 residues before the end of the CDR3; the remainder is reconstructed from the germline J gene. The chain joins TRBV6-1 to TRBJ2-7; D uncertain. Germline CDR1 and CDR2: MNHNS and SASEGT. The V end lost 2 bases, the J end lost 2 bases, and 10 bases lay between the germline ends. The CDR3 loop spans 14 amino acids. This chain's CDR3 is CASSEYLTAYEQYF. The covered CDR3 bases are TGTGCCAGCAGTGAATATTTGACTGCCTACGAG.

With regard to this clone: Read coverage stops 3 residues before the CDR3 terminus; the germline J gene supplies the remainder. The V and J genes are TRBV5-1 and TRBJ1-6; tentatively, D is TRBD1 (6 bases). The germline CDR1 and CDR2 sequences are SGHRS and YFSETQ. This CDR3 is 15 amino acids long. V lost 5 bases, J lost 3 bases, and 12 bases lay in between. The DNA read from the CDR3 is TGCGCCAGCAGTCCCGGACAGCTCTATAATTCACCC. This gives the protein CASSPGQLYNSP. In full, the CDR3 is CASSPGQLYNSPLHF.

With regard to this clone: The read terminates 3 residues ahead of where the CDR3 ends, so the germline J gene completes it. The rearrangement joins TRBV7-8 to TRBJ2-7; D is ambiguous. Germline V gives CDR1 SGHVS, CDR2 FQNEAQ. This CDR3 spans 13 amino acids. V was cut by 3 bases and J by 5 bases, with 11 bases left in between. The CDR3 bases that were read are TGTGCCAGCAGCTTTGCGAGTTTCAACGAG. Its protein is CASSFASFNE. The full CDR3 reads CASSFASFNEQYF.

The DNA read from the CDR3 is TGTGCCAGCTCGCCTCCGGGACAGCCGTGGGACACC. Translating it yields CASSPPGQPWDT. The complete CDR3 protein is CASSPPGQPWDTIYF. The V gene is TRBV18, the J gene TRBJ1-3, with 7 nucleotides matching TRBD1. The observed sequence ends 3 residues before the CDR3 terminus, with the missing tail filled in from the germline J gene. The CDR3 has 15 amino acids. Germline V gene lookup returns CDR1 KGHSH and CDR2 LQKENI. The V segment lost 6 bases and the J segment 8 bases; nucleotides outside the gene matches: 13.

Remarks on this clone: The observed sequence ends 3 residues before the CDR3 terminus, with the missing tail filled in from the germline J gene. The gene calls are TRBV29-1 and TRBJ2-3; 9 bases match TRBD1. The length of the CDR3 is 14 residues. Per the germline V gene, CDR1 is SQVTM and CDR2 is ANQGSEA. The V and J ends lost 0 bases and 4 bases, in that order; junction bases with no gene match: 2. CDR3 sequence: CSVEEGQGADTQYF. CDR3 DNA, as far as it was read: TGCAGCGTTGAAGAGGGACAGGGTGCAGATACG.

The chain's CDR3 is CASSLATEGYTF. The sequenced CDR3 bases are TGCGCCAGCAGCTTGGCGACAGAAGGC. The J gene is TRBJ1-2, the V gene TRBV5-1; the D gene is possibly TRBD1 (5 bases). Coverage ceases 3 residues before the CDR3 finishes, and the germline J gene fills in the end. CDR3 length: 12 residues. Looked up from germline, CDR1 is SGHRS and CDR2 is YFSETQ.

Concerning this clone itself: Sequencing ends 3 residues short of the CDR3 end; the germline J gene provides the rest. The J gene is TRBJ2-7, the V gene TRBV5-5; TRBD1 aligns across 7 bases. Germline assignment: CDR1 SGHKS and CDR2 YYEKEE (reference sequence). V gave up 6 bases and J gave up 4 bases; unmatched junction bases: 4. The length of the CDR3 is 12 residues. CDR3 protein: CASTETGYEQYF. The CDR3 bases that were read are TGTGCCAGCACCGAGACAGGGTACGAG. The full variable domain, completed using reference TRBV5-5 and TRBJ2-7, is DAGVTQSPTHLIKTRGQQVTLRCSPISGHKSVSWYQQVLGQGPQFIFQYYEKEERGRGNFPDRFSARQFPNYSSELNVNALLLGDSALYLCASTETGYEQYFGPGTRLTVT.

As for this clone: The CDR3 goes on 3 residues after the read ends, and that part is filled in from the germline J gene. V is TRBV19 and J is TRBJ2-2; tentatively, D is TRBD1 (5 bases). Germline CDR1 and CDR2: LNHDA and SQIVND (reference sequence). With 3 bases removed from V and 7 bases from J, the gap between germline ends came to 12 bases. This CDR3 is built from 14 residues. The CDR3 sequence: CASSMVGVNGELFF. The CDR3 DNA, read in part, is TGTGCCAGTAGTATGGTAGGGGTTAACGGGGAG.

Remarks on this clone: With the read ending 3 residues before the CDR3 end, the germline J gene is used to fill in that end. The rearrangement uses TRBV6-2 or TRBV6-3 and TRBJ1-5; D is uncertain. The germline gives CDR1 MNHEY, CDR2 SVGEGT. V shed 2 bases and J shed 5 bases, with 7 bases lying between them. CDR3 length: 13 residues. The sequenced CDR3 bases are TGTGCCAGCAGTTACGAGGTGGATCAGCCC. It translates to CASSYEVDQP. The full CDR3 protein reads CASSYEVDQPQHF.

A remark on this clone: Read data end 3 residues before the CDR3 end; the end is taken from the germline J gene. The gene calls are TRBV13 and TRBJ2-7, with TRBD1 matching 9 bases. Germline CDR1 and CDR2: PRHDT and FYEKMQ (reference sequence). CDR3 length equals 15 residues. V lost 5 bases and J lost 5; bases outside the gene matches: 10. The sequenced CDR3 bases are TGTGCCAGCAGCCCGCCCGGGACAGGGACCCACGAG. Protein sequence: CASSPPGTGTHE. The full CDR3 protein reads CASSPPGTGTHEQYF.